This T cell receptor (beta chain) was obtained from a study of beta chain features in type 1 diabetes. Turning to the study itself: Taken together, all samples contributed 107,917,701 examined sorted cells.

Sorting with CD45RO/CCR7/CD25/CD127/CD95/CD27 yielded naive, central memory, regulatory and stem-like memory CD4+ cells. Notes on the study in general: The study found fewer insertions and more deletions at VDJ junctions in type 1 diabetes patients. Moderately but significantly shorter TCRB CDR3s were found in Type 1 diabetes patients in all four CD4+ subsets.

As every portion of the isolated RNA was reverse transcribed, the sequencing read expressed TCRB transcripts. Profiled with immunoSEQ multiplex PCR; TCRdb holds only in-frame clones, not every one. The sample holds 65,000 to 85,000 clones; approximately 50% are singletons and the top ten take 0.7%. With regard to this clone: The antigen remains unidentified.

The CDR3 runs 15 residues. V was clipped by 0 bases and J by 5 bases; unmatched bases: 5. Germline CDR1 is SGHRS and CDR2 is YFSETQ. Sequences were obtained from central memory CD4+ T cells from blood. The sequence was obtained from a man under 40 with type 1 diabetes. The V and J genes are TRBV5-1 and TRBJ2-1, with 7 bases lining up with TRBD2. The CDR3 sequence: CASSLEGTMNNEQFF. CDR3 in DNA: TGCGCCAGCAGCTTGGAAGGGACTATGAACAATGAGCAGTTCTTC.